The present T cell receptor beta chain was sequenced within a study of blood T cells in healthy people across ages. With V trimmed by 6 bases and J by 2 bases, 5 bases remained unmatched. CDR1 SQVTM and CDR2 ANQGSEA come from the germline V gene. CDR3 size: 13 residues. Combining a sample-barcoded 5' primer with a J-beta primer mix, a second PCR ran for about 6 to 12 cycles. Researchers report that a template-switch adaptor with 12 random nucleotides tagged each cDNA molecule. Using its own MiXCR run on the 5' RACE reads, TCRdb lists one record per CDR3 protein. This repertoire shows 1.5 million to 2 million distinct CDR3 sequences, roughly 30% found once; its top ten account for 6.5% to 8.5%. At least ten counts were recorded for this clonotype. Its cognate antigen is unknown. Points from the study as a whole: Whereas aged donors had fewer naive CD4+ cells, long-lived donors had more of them and higher diversity.

The clonotype comes from a woman aged 25 to 39 in good health. V and J are TRBV29-1 and TRBJ2-7; 9 bases are a match to TRBD2. The material sequenced was blood. CDR3 coding DNA: TGCAGCGTCGCTAGCGGGACCACCTACGAGCAGTACTTC. It is translated as CSVASGTTYEQYF.